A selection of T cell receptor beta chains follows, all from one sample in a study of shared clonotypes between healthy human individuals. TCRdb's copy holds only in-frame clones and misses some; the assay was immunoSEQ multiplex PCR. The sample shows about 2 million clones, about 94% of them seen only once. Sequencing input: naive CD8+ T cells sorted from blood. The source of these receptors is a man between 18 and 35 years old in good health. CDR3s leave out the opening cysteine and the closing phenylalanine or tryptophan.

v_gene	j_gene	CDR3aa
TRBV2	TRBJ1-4	ATWNEKLF
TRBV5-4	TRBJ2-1	ASSSSGGAEQF
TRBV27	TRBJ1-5	ASSPGTGGNQPQH
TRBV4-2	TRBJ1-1	ASSQGAGVMNTEAF
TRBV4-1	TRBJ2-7	ASSQEGKGGPPEQY
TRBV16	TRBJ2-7	ASSQSLKLYEQY
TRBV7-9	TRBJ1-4	ASSLPLEGPGPNEKLF
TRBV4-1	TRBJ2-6	ASSEGMHSGANVLT
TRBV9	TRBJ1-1	ASSEGAGVMNTEAF
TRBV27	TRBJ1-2	ASSPTGGLGYT
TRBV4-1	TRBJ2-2	ASSHPDTGELF
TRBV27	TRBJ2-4	ASSLLSGTLAKNIQY
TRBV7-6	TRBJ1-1	ASSRDRENTEAF
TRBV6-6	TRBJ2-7	ASSYGLHGEQY
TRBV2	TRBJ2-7	ASSAETWWEQY
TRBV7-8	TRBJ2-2	ASSLWTSTGELF
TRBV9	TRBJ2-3	ASSVDVGFGDTDTQY
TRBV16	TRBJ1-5	ASSQSGGALQPQH
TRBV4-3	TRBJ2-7	ASSQDYLASGSLQY
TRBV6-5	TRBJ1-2	ASSMDGNYGYT
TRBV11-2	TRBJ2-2	ASSLEVWRENTGELF
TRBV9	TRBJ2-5	ASSVEPSGPQETQY
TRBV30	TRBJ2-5	AWSLVTQETQY
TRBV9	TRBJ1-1	ASSVVPLEGATEAF
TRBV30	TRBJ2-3	AWSLKPPGLTRTDTQY
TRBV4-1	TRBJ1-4	ASSHETGSMEKLF
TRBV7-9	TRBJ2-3	ASSSAGMDTQY
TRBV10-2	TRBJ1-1	ASSVRFDEAF
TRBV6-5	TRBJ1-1	ASSPGSTEAF
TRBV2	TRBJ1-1	ASMWTLNTEAF
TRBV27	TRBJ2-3	ASTSPGILAGYTDTQY
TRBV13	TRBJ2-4	ASSLALENIQY
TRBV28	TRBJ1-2	ASSFTGTVYGYT
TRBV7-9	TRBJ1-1	ASSQPGADTEAF
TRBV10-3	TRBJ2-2	ATAGNTGELF
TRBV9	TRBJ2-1	ASSTTSGKDNEQF
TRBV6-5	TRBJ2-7	ASTQTGDPSYEQY
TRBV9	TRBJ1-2	ASSETGVYGYT
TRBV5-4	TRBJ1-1	ASSDPTGGATEAF
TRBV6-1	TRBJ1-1	ASSGAGNTEAF
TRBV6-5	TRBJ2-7	ASSYSPQGYEQY
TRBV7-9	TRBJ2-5	ASSESGPGQETQY
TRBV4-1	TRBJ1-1	ASSQVSGLTEAF
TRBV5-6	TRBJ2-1	ASSDYRDGNYNEQF
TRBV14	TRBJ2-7	ASSLTSGRAYEQY
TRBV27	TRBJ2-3	ATRVGSTDTQY
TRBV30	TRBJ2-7	ARSGPTHLGKTYEQY
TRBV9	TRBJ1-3	ASSVEGSNTIY
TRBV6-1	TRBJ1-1	AISTGSTEAF
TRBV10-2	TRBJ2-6	ASSEPSGANVLT
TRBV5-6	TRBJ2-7	ASSFWDSPILEQY
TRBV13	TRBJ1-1	ASSPPTEVGPEAF
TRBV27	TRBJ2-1	ASSVTSGLLSSYNEQF
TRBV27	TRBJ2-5	ASSYAGEETQY
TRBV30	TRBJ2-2	AWGGLAGVVWDTGELF
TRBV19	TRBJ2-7	ASSNLYYEQY
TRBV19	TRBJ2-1	ATISWGTSGNEQF
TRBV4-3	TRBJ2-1	ASSQRFAVYRDRGYNEQF
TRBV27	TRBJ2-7	ASSPSHPGEQY